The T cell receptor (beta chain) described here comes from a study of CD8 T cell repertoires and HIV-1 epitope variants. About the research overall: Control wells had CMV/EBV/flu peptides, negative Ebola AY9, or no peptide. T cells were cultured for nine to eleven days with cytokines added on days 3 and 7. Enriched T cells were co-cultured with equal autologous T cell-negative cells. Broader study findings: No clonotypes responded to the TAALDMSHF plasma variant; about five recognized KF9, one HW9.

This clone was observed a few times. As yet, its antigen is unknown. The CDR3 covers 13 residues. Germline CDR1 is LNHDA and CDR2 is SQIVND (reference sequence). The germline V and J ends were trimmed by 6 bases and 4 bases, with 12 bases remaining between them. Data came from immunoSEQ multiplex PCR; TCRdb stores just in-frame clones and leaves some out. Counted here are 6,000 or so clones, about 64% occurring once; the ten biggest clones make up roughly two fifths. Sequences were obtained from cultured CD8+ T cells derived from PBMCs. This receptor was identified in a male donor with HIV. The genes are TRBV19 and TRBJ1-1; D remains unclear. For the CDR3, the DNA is TGTGCCAGTAGCCCGGGTTGGGGCACTGAAGCTTTCTTT. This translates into CASSPGWGTEAFF.